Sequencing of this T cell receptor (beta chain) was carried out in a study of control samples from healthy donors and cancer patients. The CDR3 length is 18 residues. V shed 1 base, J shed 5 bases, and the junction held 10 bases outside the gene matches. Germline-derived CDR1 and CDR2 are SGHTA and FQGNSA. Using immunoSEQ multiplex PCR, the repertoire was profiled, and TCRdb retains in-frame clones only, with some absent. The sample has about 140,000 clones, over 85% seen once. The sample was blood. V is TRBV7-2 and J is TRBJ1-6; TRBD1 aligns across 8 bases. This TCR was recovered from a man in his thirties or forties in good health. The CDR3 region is CASSLVLGGDRNNSPLHF. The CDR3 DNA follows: TGTGCCAGCAGCTTAGTTCTTGGAGGGGACAGGAATAATTCACCCCTCCACTTT.